What follows are 18 T cell receptor beta chains derived from one specimen sequenced in a study of post-analysis software for immune sequencing data. No antigen has been assigned to these receptors. Libraries were made from TCR beta cDNA, and they carried unique molecular identifiers. TCRdb re-called the PCR reads through MiXCR, storing one row per CDR3 protein. The profile shows hundreds of thousands of distinct CDR3 sequences, 53% of them singletons. Study-wide results and caveats: In patients, TRBV5-6, TRBV5-1 and TRBV20-1 belonged to five TRBV segments found more frequently than in controls.

What was sequenced was blood. Receptors originate from a girl between 10 and 17 years old with multiple sclerosis.

The rearrangement links TRBV20-1 to TRBJ2-5, with 13 bases fitting TRBD2. Judging by the DNA end, TRBJ2-7 fits better; the J call may be wrong. This CDR3 is built from 19 residues. Germline V gives CDR1 DFQATT, CDR2 SNEGSKA (reference sequence). CDR3 nucleotides: TGCAGTGCTAGAGCCGAGGGTTCGGGACTAGCGGGGATCGCCTACGAGCAGTACTTC. Residues: CSARAEGSGLAGIAYEQYF.

The chain carries TRBV7-2 and TRBJ1-2, with D perhaps TRBD1 (5 bases). Deletions cut 7 bases from V and 3 bases from J, with 15 bases between. The CDR3 loop spans 14 amino acids. Germline assignment: CDR1 SGHTA and CDR2 FQGNSA. The chain's CDR3 is CASTLNRGDYGYTF. The CDR3 bases are TGTGCCAGCACCCTCAACCGGGGGGACTATGGCTACACCTTC.

The rearrangement links TRBV2 to TRBJ2-1; D might be TRBD1 or TRBD2, each matching 5 bases. Germline CDR1 and CDR2: SNHLY and FYNNEI. The V gene lost 4 bases and the J gene lost 8 bases, with 12 bases spanning the gap. The CDR3 length is 13 residues. CDR3 coding DNA: TGTGCCAGCAGTGCCTTGGGGGTCTATGAGCAGTTCTTC. It encodes CASSALGVYEQFF.

This clonotype was counted only a few times. The CDR3 spells CASSPTQTGRNSPLHF. CDR3 coding DNA: TGTGCCAGCTCACCAACCCAGACAGGGCGGAATTCACCCCTCCACTTT. The chain couples TRBV18 to TRBJ1-6; 7 bases line up with TRBD1. The CDR3 length is 16 residues. V lost 2 bases and J lost 7; bases outside the gene matches: 8. Germline V gene data show CDR1 as KGHSH and CDR2 as LQKENI.

The chain recombines TRBV20-1 with TRBJ2-7; possible D gene TRBD2, 6 bases. V was cut by 3 bases and J by 0 bases, with 18 bases left in between. The germline V gene encodes CDR1 DFQATT and CDR2 SNEGSKA (reference sequence). The CDR3 runs 16 residues. The CDR3 reads CSASLLSGGASYEQYF. For the CDR3, the DNA is TGCAGTGCTAGCCTGCTATCGGGCGGGGCCTCCTACGAGCAGTACTTC.

The V gene is TRBV7-3, the J gene TRBJ2-3, with TRBD2 matching over 10 bases. This CDR3 has 14 residues. The V segment lost 5 bases and the J segment 5 bases; nucleotides outside the gene matches: 4. The germline V gene encodes CDR1 SGHTA and CDR2 FQGTGA. The CDR3 here is CASSPAGGKDTQYF. DNA of the CDR3: TGTGCCAGCAGCCCAGCGGGAGGGAAAGATACGCAGTATTTT. Variable domain in full (rest from reference TRBV7-3 and TRBJ2-3): GAGVSQTPSNKVTEKGKYVELRCDPISGHTALYWYRQSLGQGPEFLIYFQGTGAADDSGLPNDRFFAVRPEGSVSTLKIQRTERGDSAVYLCASSPAGGKDTQYFGPGTRLTVL.

In this sample, this clonotype turned up a few times. The chain employs TRBV24-1 and TRBJ2-5, with D perhaps TRBD1 (5 bases). From germline, CDR1 is KGHDR and CDR2 SFDVKD. V gave up 10 bases and J gave up 5 bases, with 16 bases separating them. The CDR3 has 13 residues. The CDR3 here is CATSSGNEETQYF. The DNA for the CDR3 is TGTGCCACTTCTTCAGGGAATGAGGAGACCCAGTACTTC.

This clonotype was counted a few times. The CDR3 reads CSATGGMGQYGYTF. For the CDR3, the DNA is TGCAGTGCTACAGGGGGCATGGGGCAGTATGGCTACACCTTC. This sequence joins TRBV20-1 and TRBJ1-2, with 8 bases that match TRBD1. V was clipped by 4 bases and J by 5 bases; unmatched bases: 9. The germline gives CDR1 DFQATT, CDR2 SNEGSKA (reference sequence). The CDR3 loop spans 14 amino acids.

The chain couples TRBV29-1 to TRBJ1-2, with 8 bases identical to TRBD1. This CDR3 is 15 amino acids long. Germline V CDR1 and CDR2: SQVTM, ANQGSEA. The V and J ends lost 0 bases and 2 bases, in that order; junction bases with no gene match: 5. The CDR3 reads CSVEDGTGANYGYTF. The CDR3 coding sequence is TGCAGCGTTGAAGACGGGACAGGCGCCAACTATGGCTACACCTTC.

The chain couples TRBV7-2 to TRBJ2-4, with unresolved D. This CDR3 comprises 17 residues. Germline V gene sequence: CDR1 SGHTA, CDR2 FQGNSA. With 1 base removed from V and 0 bases from J, the gap between germline ends came to 13 bases. The CDR3 loop reads CASSLEGNLLAKNIQYF. The CDR3 DNA sequence: TGTGCCAGCAGCTTAGAAGGCAACCTTTTAGCCAAAAACATTCAGTACTTC.

A word on this clonotype: A much larger clonotype is one base distant, so this may be a read error. V is TRBV15 and J is TRBJ1-2, with 9 bases identical to TRBD1. Germline CDR1 and CDR2: LNHNV and YYDKDF (reference sequence). The CDR3 consists of 16 residues. Trimming removed 1 base from V and 4 bases from J; junction bases left unmatched: 7. In DNA, the CDR3 is TGTGCCACCAGCAGAGGAGAAGGGGACAGGGCCTATGGCTACACCTTC. Translation: CATSRGEGDRAYGYTF.

This chain joins TRBV27 and TRBJ2-4; 9 nucleotides agree with TRBD1. The DNA end is more similar to TRBJ2-7, so the J call may be wrong. The CDR3 consists of 16 residues. CDR1 and CDR2 (germline): MNHEY, SMNVEV (reference sequence). The CDR3 region has the DNA TGTGCCAGCAGTTCCCGGGACAGGGCCCTAACCTACGAGCAGTACTTC. It codes for CASSSRDRALTYEQYF.

The chain joins TRBV7-2 to TRBJ2-1; 8 bases line up with TRBD2. The germline CDR1 and CDR2 sequences are SGHTA and FQGNSA. The CDR3 covers 16 residues. V was pared by 5 bases and J by 4 bases, with 10 bases of the junction left unmatched. CDR3 nucleotides: TGTGCCAGCAGCCCCCACGGGGGGGCTCTATACAATGAGCAGTTCTTC. Translation gives CASSPHGGALYNEQFF.

Written as DNA, the CDR3 is TGTGCCAGCGCCCGCCCCCCCGGGGACAATGAGCAGTTCTTC. The encoded protein is CASARPPGDNEQFF. The V call is TRBV28, the J call TRBJ2-1; weak D call: TRBD2 (5 bases). Germline V gene data show CDR1 as MDHEN and CDR2 as SYDVKM. The CDR3 contains 14 residues. V was shortened by 8 bases and J by 5 bases, with 16 bases between the two germline ends.

The V gene is TRBV7-9, the J gene TRBJ2-5; unclear D gene. The CDR3 is 13 residues long. Trimming removed 4 bases at V and 4 bases at J, with 10 bases between. The germline gives CDR1 SEHNR, CDR2 FQNEAQ (reference sequence). CDR3 DNA sequence: TGTGCCAGCAGCTCAACCTCCGCAGAGACCCAGTACTTC. This codes for CASSSTSAETQYF.

The CDR3 sequence is CSVANRGSYEQYF. The CDR3 DNA is TGCAGCGTTGCGAACCGAGGCTCCTACGAGCAGTACTTC. The genes are TRBV29-1 and TRBJ2-7; D ambiguous. The CDR3 length is 13 residues. V lost 4 bases, J lost 0 bases, and 10 bases lay in between. Germline CDR1 and CDR2: SQVTM and ANQGSEA.

This clonotype was seen more than once but under ten times. This sequence joins TRBV6-6 and TRBJ2-7; D not resolved. Per the germline V gene, CDR1 is MNHNY and CDR2 is SVGAGI (reference sequence). The CDR3 length is 13 residues. V was clipped by 4 bases and J by 1 base, with 8 bases between them. In nucleotides, the CDR3 is TGTGCCAGCAGTTCGTTGACATCCTACGAGCAGTACTTC. Residues: CASSSLTSYEQYF.

J is TRBJ2-5 and V is TRBV20-1; TRBD2 aligns across 7 bases. With the DNA end fitting TRBJ2-7 better, the J assignment may be wrong. CDR1 is DFQATT, CDR2 SNEGSKA, per germline (reference sequence). The CDR3 is 14 residues long. The CDR3 here is CSARGLAVGYEQYF. The DNA of the CDR3 is TGCAGTGCTAGAGGGCTAGCGGTAGGCTACGAGCAGTACTTC.